The clone carrying this TCR beta chain was counted at least ten times. Its antigen is not known. This beta chain is a stray sequence in a library constructed for alpha chains; its clone size is not meaningful. The V gene end was trimmed by 6 bases and the J gene end by 4 bases; junction bases not matched to a gene: 7. This CDR3 comprises 15 residues. The data originate from a study of spatial heterogeneity in lung cancer. Study-wide background: Consistent detection of more beta-chain than alpha-chain sequences was observed.

Notes on the study in general: Mutation tallies in tumors tracked expanded intratumoral alpha and beta TCR counts.

MiXCR was run by TCRdb on the 5' RACE reads, yielding one entry per CDR3 protein. The data contain approximately 7,000 distinct CDR3 sequences, roughly 14% of them singletons. Specified time point: sample taken at primary tumor resection. A total of 72 untreated early-stage non-small cell lung cancer patients served as donors. The gene calls are TRBV12-3 or TRBV12-4 and TRBJ1-5; 9 nucleotides match TRBD1. The TCR comes from a male donor with early-stage non-small cell lung cancer. The input for sequencing was lung tumor tissue, taken at surgery. The CDR3 bases are TGTGCCAGCAGCCCGGGACAGGGATGGAATCAGCCCCAGCATTTT. Amino acids: CASSPGQGWNQPQHF.